Below are 10 T cell receptor beta chains sequenced from a single sample in a study of a mutant IDH1 vaccine in newly diagnosed glioma. The sample's time point: week 23, last vaccination. Doses consisted of 300 ug of mutant IDH1 20-mer peptide each, paired with topical imiquimod. Generated by immunoSEQ multiplex PCR, the TCRdb table keeps only in-frame clones and is missing some. The data show 70,000 to 90,000 clones, approximately 85% seen once. These receptors have no known antigen. The specimen was PBMCs, collected from a glioma patient whose treatment included an IDH1 peptide vaccine. The receptors shown here come from a young man with glioma. Some clones in this sample may be carry-over from other donors' samples.

The chain has TRBV29-1 and TRBJ2-6; D not resolved. Germline V lookup: CDR1 SQVTM, CDR2 ANQGSEA. This CDR3 region has 16 residues. Trimming took off 0 bases at V and 0 bases at J, with 9 bases between the two ends. CDR3: CSVEDGRPSGANVLTF. The CDR3 nucleotides are TGCAGCGTTGAAGATGGACGCCCCTCTGGGGCCAACGTCCTGACTTTC.

This sequence joins TRBV7-2 and TRBJ1-2; D ambiguous. Trimming stripped 3 bases from V and 0 bases from J, with 17 bases between. CDR3 length: 17 residues. Looked up from germline, CDR1 is SGHTA and CDR2 is FQGNSA. The CDR3 DNA sequence: TGTGCCAGCAGCTTCCCCCCGTCAGGTCTTCCTAACTATGGCTACACCTTC. It encodes CASSFPPSGLPNYGYTF.

The genes are TRBV4-1 and TRBJ2-7, with 7 bases identical to TRBD1. The V segment lost 4 bases and the J segment 2 bases; nucleotides outside the gene matches: 11. CDR1 MGHRA and CDR2 YSYEKL come from the germline V gene. This CDR3 contains 16 residues. In DNA, the CDR3 is TGCGCCAGCAGCCCGAATTATGAGGGGGCCCCCTACGAGCAGTACTTC. Its protein product is CASSPNYEGAPYEQYF.

This chain links TRBV5-6 with TRBJ1-3; D not resolved. Germline V gives CDR1 SGHDT, CDR2 YYEEEE. CDR3 size: 17 residues. Trimming took off 3 bases at V and 0 bases at J, with 16 bases between the two ends. CDR3 in DNA: TGTGCCAGCAGCTCACGAAGGAGCAGGAGCTCTGGAAACACCATATATTTT. It encodes CASSSRRSRSSGNTIYF.

This chain uses TRBV6-6 with TRBJ2-7, with D perhaps TRBD1 or TRBD2 (5 bases each). The V and J ends lost 0 bases and 7 bases respectively, with 19 bases between them. There are 16 residues in the CDR3. Germline V gene sequence: CDR1 MNHNY, CDR2 SVGAGI (reference sequence). DNA of the CDR3: TGTGCCAGCAGTTACTCACTAGTCAGGGAGTCTTGGGAGCAGTACTTC. It is translated as CASSYSLVRESWEQYF.

This chain uses TRBV5-1 with TRBJ2-1, with 15 bases identical to TRBD2. V was pared by 3 bases and J by 12 bases, with 10 bases of the junction left unmatched. Germline CDR1 SGHRS, CDR2 YFSETQ. This CDR3 spans 16 amino acids. CDR3 coding DNA: TGCGCCAGCAGCTGGGGGACTAGCGGGAGGAGTGGAGGGCAGTTCTTC. It is translated as CASSWGTSGRSGGQFF.

The chain couples TRBV5-6 to TRBJ2-5; 8 nucleotides align to TRBD2. Germline trimming cut 5 bases from V and 5 bases from J; bases unmatched to any gene: 11. Germline CDR1 and CDR2: SGHDT and YYEEEE. CDR3 size: 15 residues. CDR3 protein: CASRPLAGPRETQYF. For the CDR3, the DNA is TGTGCCAGCAGGCCGCTAGCGGGCCCCCGGGAGACCCAGTACTTC. The whole variable domain, remainder taken from reference TRBV5-6 and TRBJ2-5, is DAGVTQSPTHLIKTRGQQVTLRCSPKSGHDTVSWYQQALGQGPQFIFQYYEEEERQRGNFPDRFSGHQFPNYSSELNVNALLLGDSALYLCASRPLAGPRETQYFGPGTRLLVL.

The V gene is TRBV2, the J gene TRBJ2-2; a weak D match, TRBD1 (6 bases). Per the germline V gene, CDR1 is SNHLY and CDR2 is FYNNEI. The V end lost 3 bases, the J end lost 5 bases, and 10 bases lay between the germline ends. This CDR3 comprises 14 residues. CDR3 sequence (DNA): TGTGCCAGCAGTGATAGGACAGCGACCGGGGAGCTGTTTTTT. Its translation: CASSDRTATGELFF.

The rearrangement uses TRBV13 and TRBJ2-7, with D perhaps TRBD2 (5 bases). This CDR3 comprises 16 residues. Germline loops: CDR1 PRHDT, CDR2 FYEKMQ (reference sequence). The ends were cut back, 4 bases at V and 0 bases at J, with 16 bases in the middle. As DNA, the CDR3 is TGTGCCAGCAGCTCCTCCCCCGGGGAGAGCTCCTACGAGCAGTACTTC. The encoded protein is CASSSSPGESSYEQYF. Complete variable domain (other parts from reference TRBV13 and TRBJ2-7): AAGVIQSPRHLIKEKRETATLKCYPIPRHDTVYWYQQGPGQDPQFLISFYEKMQSDKGSIPDRFSAQQFSDYHSELNMSSLELGDSALYFCASSSSPGESSYEQYFGPGTRLTVT.

V gene TRBV9 combines with J gene TRBJ2-5, with D uncertain. V was cut by 6 bases and J by 2 bases, with 17 bases left in between. Germline V gene data show CDR1 as SGDLS and CDR2 as YYNGEE. CDR3 size: 15 residues. DNA for the CDR3: TGTGCCAGCAAGTTAGGTGATAGCCTTCAAGAGACCCAGTACTTC. Amino acid sequence: CASKLGDSLQETQYF.